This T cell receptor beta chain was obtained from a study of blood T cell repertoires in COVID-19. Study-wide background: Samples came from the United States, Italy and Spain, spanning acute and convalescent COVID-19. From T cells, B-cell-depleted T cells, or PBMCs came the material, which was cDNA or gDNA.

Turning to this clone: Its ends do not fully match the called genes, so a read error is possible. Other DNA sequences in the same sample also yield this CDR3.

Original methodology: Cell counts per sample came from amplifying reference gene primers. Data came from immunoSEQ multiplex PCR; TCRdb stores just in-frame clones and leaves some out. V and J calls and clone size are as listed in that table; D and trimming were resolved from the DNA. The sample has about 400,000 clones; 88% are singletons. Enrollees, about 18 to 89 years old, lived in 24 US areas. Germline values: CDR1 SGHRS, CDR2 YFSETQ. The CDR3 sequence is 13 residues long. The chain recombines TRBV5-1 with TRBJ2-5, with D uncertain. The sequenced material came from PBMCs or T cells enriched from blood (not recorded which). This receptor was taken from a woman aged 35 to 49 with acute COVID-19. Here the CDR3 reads CASSLGGEETQYF. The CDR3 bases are TGCGCCAGCAGTTTGGGCGGAGAAGAGACCCAGTACTTC.